This T cell receptor (beta chain) is from a study of radiation and T cells in renal cell carcinoma. The CDR3 has 15 amino acids. CDR1 is SGHAT and CDR2 is FQNNGV in the germline V gene. Trimming took off 5 bases at V and 0 bases at J, with 11 bases between the two ends. Time point specified: blood 2 weeks post-SBRT. Sample treatment: 15 Gy SBRT to primary tumor, nephrectomy 4 weeks later. Only in-frame clones appear in the TCRdb table, and some are missing; sequencing was by immunoSEQ multiplex PCR. This table holds about 130,000 clones, roughly four fifths found once. As regards this clone: The antigen is not known.

Broader study findings: Baseline intratumoral clonotype presence is unknown without pretreatment biopsies.

The origin of this receptor is a woman aged 60 to 75 with renal cell carcinoma. The chain links TRBV11-2 to TRBJ2-1, with no clear D. The source material was blood, sampled from a patient whose treatment included radiotherapy and nephrectomy. The CDR3 DNA reads TGTGCCAGCAGCCCCGTCATGAGCTCCTACAATGAGCAGTTCTTC. This encodes CASSPVMSSYNEQFF.